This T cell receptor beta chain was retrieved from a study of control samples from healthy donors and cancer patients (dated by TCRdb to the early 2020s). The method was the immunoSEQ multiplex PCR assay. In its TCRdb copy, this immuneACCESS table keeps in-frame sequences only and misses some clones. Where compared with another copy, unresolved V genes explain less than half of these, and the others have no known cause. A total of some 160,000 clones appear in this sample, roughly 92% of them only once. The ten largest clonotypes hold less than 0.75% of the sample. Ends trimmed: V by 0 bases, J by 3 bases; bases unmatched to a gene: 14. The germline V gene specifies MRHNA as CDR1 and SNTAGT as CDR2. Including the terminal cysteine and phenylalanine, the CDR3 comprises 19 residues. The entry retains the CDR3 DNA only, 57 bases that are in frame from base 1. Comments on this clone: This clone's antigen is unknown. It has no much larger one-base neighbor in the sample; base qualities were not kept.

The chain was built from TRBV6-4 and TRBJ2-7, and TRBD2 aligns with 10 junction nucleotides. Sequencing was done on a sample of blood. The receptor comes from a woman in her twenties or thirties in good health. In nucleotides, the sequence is TGTGCCAGCAGTGACTCGAAGGTTCTAGCGGGAGAGTCTTTCTACGAGCAGTACTTC. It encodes CASSDSKVLAGESFYEQYF.